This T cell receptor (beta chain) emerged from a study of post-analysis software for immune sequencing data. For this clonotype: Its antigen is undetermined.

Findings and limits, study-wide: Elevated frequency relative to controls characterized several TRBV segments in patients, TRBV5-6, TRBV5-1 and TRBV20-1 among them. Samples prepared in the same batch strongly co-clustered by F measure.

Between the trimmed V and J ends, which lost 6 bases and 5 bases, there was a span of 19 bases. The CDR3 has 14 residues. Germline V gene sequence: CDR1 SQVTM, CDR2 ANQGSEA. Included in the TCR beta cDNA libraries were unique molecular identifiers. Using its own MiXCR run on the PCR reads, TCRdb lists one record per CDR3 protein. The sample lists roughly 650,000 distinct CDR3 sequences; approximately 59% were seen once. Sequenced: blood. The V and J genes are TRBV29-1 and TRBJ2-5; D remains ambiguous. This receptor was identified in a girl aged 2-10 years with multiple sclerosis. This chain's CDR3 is CSVPDHVRTETQYF. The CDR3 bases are TGCAGCGTCCCTGATCACGTCCGGACGGAGACCCAGTACTTC. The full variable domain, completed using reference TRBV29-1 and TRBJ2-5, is SAVISQKPSRDICQRGTSLTIQCQVDSQVTMMFWYRQQPGQSLTLIATANQGSEATYESGFVIDKFPISRPNLTFSTLTVSNMSPEDSSIYLCSVPDHVRTETQYFGPGTRLLVL.